This T cell receptor (beta chain) stems from a study of T cell repertoires in cytomegalovirus infection. The CDR3 length is 16 residues. Per the germline V gene, CDR1 is SEHNR and CDR2 is FQNEAQ (reference sequence). The ends lost 2 bases at V and 0 bases at J; junction bases unmatched: 3. In TCRdb, the reads were re-called with MiXCR into one record per CDR3 protein. The data show fewer than 1,000,000 distinct CDR3 sequences, less than 40% seen once. Remarks on this clonotype: Its target is not known.

The sequencing used cultured CD8+ T cells from PBMCs, collected from culture after CMV antigen stimulation. V gene TRBV7-9 combines with J gene TRBJ1-2; 10 positions match TRBD1. This receptor was identified in a human donor in good health (CMV status not recorded). Some clones in this sample may be carry-over from other donors' samples. CDR3 sequence: CASSLPGQGTNYGYTF. Here the CDR3 DNA reads TGTGCCAGCAGCTTACCGGGACAGGGGACTAACTATGGCTACACCTTC.